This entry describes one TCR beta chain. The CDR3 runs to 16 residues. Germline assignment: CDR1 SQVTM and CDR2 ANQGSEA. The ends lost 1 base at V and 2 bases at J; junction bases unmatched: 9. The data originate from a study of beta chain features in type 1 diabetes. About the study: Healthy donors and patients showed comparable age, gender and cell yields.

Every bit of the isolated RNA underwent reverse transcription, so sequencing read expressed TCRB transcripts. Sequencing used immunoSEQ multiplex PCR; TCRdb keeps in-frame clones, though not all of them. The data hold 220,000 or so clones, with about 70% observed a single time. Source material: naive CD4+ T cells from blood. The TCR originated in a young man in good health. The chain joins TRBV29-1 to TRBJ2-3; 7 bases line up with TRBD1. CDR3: CSVEGWKGAVTDTQYF. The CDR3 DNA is TGCAGCGTTGAAGGGTGGAAGGGGGCAGTCACAGATACGCAGTATTTT.